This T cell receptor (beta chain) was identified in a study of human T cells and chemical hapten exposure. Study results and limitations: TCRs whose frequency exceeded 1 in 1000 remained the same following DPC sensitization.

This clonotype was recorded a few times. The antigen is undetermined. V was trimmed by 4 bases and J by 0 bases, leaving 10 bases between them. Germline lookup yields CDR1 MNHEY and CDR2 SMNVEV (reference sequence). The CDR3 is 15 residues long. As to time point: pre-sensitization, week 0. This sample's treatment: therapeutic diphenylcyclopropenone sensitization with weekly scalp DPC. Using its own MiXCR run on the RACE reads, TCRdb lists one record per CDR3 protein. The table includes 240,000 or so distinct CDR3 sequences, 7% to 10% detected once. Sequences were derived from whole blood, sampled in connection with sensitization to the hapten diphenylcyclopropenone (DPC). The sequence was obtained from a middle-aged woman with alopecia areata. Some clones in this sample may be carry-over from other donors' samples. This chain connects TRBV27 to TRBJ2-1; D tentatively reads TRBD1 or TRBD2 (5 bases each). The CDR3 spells CASSWGRSSYNEQFF. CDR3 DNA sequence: TGTGCCAGCAGTTGGGGACGGAGCTCCTACAATGAGCAGTTCTTC.